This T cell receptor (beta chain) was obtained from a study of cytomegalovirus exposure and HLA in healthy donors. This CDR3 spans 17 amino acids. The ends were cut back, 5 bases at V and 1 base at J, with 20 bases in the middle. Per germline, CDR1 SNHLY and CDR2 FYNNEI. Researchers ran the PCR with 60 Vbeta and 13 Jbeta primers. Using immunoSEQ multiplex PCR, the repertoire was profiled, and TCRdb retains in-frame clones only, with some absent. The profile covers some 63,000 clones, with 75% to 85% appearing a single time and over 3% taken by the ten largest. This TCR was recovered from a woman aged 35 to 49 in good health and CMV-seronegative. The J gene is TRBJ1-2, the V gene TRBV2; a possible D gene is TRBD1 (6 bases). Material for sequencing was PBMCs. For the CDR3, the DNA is TGTGCCAGCAGTCAATTTATCACGGGACACCTTAACTATGGCTACACCTTC. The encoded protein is CASSQFITGHLNYGYTF.